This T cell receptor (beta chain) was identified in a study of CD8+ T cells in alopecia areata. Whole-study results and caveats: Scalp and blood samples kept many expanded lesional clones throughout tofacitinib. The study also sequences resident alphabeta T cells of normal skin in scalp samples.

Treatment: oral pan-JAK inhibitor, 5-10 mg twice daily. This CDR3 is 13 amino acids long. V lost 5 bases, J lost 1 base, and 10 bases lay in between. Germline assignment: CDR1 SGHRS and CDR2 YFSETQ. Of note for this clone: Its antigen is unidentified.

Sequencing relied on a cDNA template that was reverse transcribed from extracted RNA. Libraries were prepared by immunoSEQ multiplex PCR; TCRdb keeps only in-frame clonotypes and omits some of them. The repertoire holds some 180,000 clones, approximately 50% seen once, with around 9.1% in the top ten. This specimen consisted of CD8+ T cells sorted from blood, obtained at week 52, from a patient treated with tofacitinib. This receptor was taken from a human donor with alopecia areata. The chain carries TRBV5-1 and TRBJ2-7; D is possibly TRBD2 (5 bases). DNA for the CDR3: TGCGCCAGCAGGGGAGCAGAGTCCTACGAGCAGTACTTC. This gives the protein CASRGAESYEQYF.